These 6 T cell receptor beta chains were sequenced from one sample in a study of T cell responses to AZD1222 COVID-19 vaccine. Method: immunoSEQ multiplex PCR; TCRdb's copy keeps in-frame clones and lacks some. The sample has about 120,000 clones, approximately 88% seen once; the top ten hold approximately 27%. The sequencing here drew on peripheral blood, taken on day 0 of AZD1222 vaccination. The origin of the receptors is an adult in good health.

This CDR3 reads CASSQDVRSEETQYF. CDR3 in DNA: TGTGCCAGCAGCCAAGACGTCCGATCTGAAGAGACCCAGTACTTC. The chain carries TRBV4-2 and TRBJ2-5; D is undetermined. The CDR3 length is 15 residues. V gave up 0 bases and J gave up 3 bases, with 11 bases separating them. CDR1 is LGHNA, CDR2 YNFKEQ, per germline.

The gene calls are TRBV5-5 and TRBJ2-2; D not resolved. This CDR3 comprises 16 residues. Germline CDR1 and CDR2: SGHKS and YYEKEE (reference sequence). The V end was cut by 0 bases, the J end by 6 bases, with 15 bases between. The CDR3 sequence is CASSLEPELPAGELFF. CDR3 bases: TGTGCCAGCAGCTTGGAGCCGGAACTACCTGCCGGGGAGCTGTTTTTT.

This sequence joins TRBV13 and TRBJ1-1, with TRBD1 as a possible D gene (5 bases). The V and J ends lost 3 bases and 11 bases respectively, with 25 bases between them. The CDR3 has 16 amino acids. Germline loops: CDR1 PRHDT, CDR2 FYEKMQ (reference sequence). The CDR3 DNA sequence: TGTGCCAGCAGCTTGTACCAGGGCGGGCAATCTTGGGAGGCTTTCTTT. Translating it yields CASSLYQGGQSWEAFF.

The chain employs TRBV21-1 and TRBJ2-7; whether TRBD1, the table's D call, matches the DNA was not checked. TRBV21-1 is a listed pseudogene. There are 15 residues in the CDR3. The CDR3 sequence: CASSKGWHRRGEQYF. The CDR3 DNA reads as TGTGCCAGCAGCAAAGGGTGGCACCGCAGGGGCGAGCAGTACTTC.

The chain employs TRBV5-5 and TRBJ1-6, with D possibly matching TRBD1 (5 bases). With 1 base removed from V and 10 bases from J, the gap between germline ends came to 27 bases. This CDR3 is 19 amino acids long. CDR1 and CDR2 from the germline V gene are SGHKS and YYEKEE (reference sequence). The CDR3 DNA follows: TGTGCCAGCAGCTTGTGGGGTGGACTCCCGGGGGACGTCGGGTCACCCCTCCACTTT. Encoded protein: CASSLWGGLPGDVGSPLHF.

V and J are TRBV25-1 and TRBJ1-3; TRBD1 is a possible D gene (6 bases). Germline CDR1 MGHDK, CDR2 SYGVNS. CDR3 length equals 13 residues. V was trimmed by 5 bases and J by 5 bases, leaving 10 bases between them. CDR3 nucleotide sequence: TGTGCCAGCAGTTTAGGGACAAGAAACACCATATATTTT. Protein product: CASSLGTRNTIYF. The whole variable domain, filled in from reference TRBV25-1 and TRBJ1-3, reads EADIYQTPRYLVIGTGKKITLECSQTMGHDKMYWYQQDPGMELHLIHYSYGVNSTEKGDLSSESTVSRIRTEHFPLTLESARPSHTSQYLCASSLGTRNTIYFGEGSWLTVV.